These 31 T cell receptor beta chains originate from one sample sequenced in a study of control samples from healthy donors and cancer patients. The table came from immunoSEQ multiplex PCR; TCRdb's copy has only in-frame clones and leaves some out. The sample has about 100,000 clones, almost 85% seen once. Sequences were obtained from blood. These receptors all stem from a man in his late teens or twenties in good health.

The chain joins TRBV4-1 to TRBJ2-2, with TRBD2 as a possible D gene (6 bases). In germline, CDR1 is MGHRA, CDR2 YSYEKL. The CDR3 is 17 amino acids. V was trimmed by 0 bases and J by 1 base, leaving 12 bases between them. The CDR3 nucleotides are TGCGCCAGCAGCCAAGATCGGGGACTTCAGAACACCGGGGAGCTGTTTTTT. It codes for CASSQDRGLQNTGELFF.

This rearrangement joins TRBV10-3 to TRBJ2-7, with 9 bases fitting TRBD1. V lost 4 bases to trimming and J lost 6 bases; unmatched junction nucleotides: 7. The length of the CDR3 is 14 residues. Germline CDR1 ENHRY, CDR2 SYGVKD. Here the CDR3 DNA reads TGTGCCATCAGTGTAGCCGGGACAGGGACCGAGCAGTACTTC. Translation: CAISVAGTGTEQYF.

As DNA, the CDR3 is TGTGCCAGCAGCGTAAGGGGGGTAGGGGCTGAAGCTTTCTTT. This sequence encodes CASSVRGVGAEAFF. The chain joins TRBV9 to TRBJ1-1; a weak D match, TRBD1 (6 bases). The length of the CDR3 is 14 residues. Germline CDR1 reads SGDLS; CDR2 reads YYNGEE. V dropped 1 base and J dropped 6 bases, with 13 bases sitting between them.

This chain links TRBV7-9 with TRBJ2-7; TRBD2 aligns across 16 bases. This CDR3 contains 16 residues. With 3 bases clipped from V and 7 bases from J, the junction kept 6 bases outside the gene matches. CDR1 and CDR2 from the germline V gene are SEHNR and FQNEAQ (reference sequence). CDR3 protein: CASSFGTSGGAREQYF. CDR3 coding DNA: TGTGCCAGCAGCTTTGGGACTAGCGGGGGGGCGAGGGAGCAGTACTTC.

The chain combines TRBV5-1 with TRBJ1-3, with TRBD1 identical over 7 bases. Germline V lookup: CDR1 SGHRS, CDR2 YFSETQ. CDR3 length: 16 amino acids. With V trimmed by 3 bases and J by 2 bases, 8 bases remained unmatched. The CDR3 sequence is CASSSNTGEPGNTIYF. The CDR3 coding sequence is TGCGCCAGCAGCTCGAACACAGGGGAGCCTGGAAACACCATATATTTT.

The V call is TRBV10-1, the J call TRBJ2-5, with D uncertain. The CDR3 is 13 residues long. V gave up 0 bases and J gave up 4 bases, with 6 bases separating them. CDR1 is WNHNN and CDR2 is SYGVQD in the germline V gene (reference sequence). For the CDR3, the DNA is TGCGCCAGCAGTGAGTCGGGCAGAGAGACCCAGTACTTC. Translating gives CASSESGRETQYF.

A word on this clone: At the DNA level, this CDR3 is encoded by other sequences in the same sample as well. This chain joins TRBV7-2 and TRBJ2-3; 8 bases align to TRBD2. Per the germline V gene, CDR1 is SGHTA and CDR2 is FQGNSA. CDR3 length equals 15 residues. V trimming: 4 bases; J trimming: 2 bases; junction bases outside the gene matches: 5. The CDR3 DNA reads TGTGCCAGCAGCTCCCGGGGGGGACTCACAGATACGCAGTATTTT. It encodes CASSSRGGLTDTQYF.

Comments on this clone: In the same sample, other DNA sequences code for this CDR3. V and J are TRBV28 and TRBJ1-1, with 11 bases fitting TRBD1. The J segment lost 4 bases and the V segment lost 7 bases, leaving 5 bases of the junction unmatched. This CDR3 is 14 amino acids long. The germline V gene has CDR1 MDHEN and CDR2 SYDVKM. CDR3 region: CASTWGTGGTEAFF. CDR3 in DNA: TGTGCCAGCACCTGGGGGACAGGGGGCACTGAAGCTTTCTTT.

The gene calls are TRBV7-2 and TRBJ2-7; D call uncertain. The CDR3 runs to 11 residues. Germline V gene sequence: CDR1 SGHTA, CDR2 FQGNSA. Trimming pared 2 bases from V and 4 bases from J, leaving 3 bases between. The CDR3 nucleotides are TGTGCCAGCAGCTTAATGTACGAGCAGTACTTC. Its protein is CASSLMYEQYF.

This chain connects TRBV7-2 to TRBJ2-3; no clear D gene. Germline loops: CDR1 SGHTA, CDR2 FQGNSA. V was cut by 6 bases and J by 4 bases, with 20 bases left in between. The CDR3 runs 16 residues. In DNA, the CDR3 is TGTGCCAGCAGTCCTAAATTGACTTCGATCGCAGATACGCAGTATTTT. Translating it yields CASSPKLTSIADTQYF.

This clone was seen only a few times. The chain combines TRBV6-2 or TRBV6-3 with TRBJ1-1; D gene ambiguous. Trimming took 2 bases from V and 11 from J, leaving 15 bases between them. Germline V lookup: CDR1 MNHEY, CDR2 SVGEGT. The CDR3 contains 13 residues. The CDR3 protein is CASSYLLGWEAFF. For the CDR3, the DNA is TGTGCCAGCAGTTACCTCTTGGGGTGGGAGGCTTTCTTT.

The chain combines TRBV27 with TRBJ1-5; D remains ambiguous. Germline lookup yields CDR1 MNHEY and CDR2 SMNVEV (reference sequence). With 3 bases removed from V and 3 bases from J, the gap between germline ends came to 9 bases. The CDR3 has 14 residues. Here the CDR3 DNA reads TGTGCCAGCAGTTTCGGGCAGGCCAATCAGCCCCAGCATTTT. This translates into CASSFGQANQPQHF.

CDR3: CASSQEPSGGSTDTQYF. The CDR3 nucleotides read TGCGCCAGCAGCCAAGAACCTAGCGGCGGTTCCACAGATACGCAGTATTTT. This chain connects TRBV4-1 to TRBJ2-3; 7 bases fit TRBD2. Germline CDR1 is MGHRA and CDR2 is YSYEKL. The CDR3 is made up of 17 amino acids. With 0 bases clipped from V and 2 bases from J, the junction kept 8 bases outside the gene matches.

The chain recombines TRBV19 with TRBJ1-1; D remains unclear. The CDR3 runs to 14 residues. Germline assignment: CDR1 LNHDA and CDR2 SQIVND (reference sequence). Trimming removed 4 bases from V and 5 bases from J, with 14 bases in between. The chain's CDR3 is CASSRDGARTEAFF. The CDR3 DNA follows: TGTGCCAGTAGTAGAGACGGCGCGAGGACTGAAGCTTTCTTT.

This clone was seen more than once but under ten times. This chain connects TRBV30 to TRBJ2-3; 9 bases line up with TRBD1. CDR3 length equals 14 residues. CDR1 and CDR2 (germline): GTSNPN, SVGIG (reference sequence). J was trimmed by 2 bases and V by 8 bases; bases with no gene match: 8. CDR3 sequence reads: CARRTGAITDTQYF. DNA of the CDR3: TGTGCCCGTCGGACAGGGGCAATCACAGATACGCAGTATTTT.

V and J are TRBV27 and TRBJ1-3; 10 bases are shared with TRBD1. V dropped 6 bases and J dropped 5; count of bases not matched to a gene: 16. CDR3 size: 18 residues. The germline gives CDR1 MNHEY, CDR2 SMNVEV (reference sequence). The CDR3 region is CASRTRDRGNSGRNTIYF. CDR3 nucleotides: TGTGCCAGCAGGACCCGGGACAGGGGAAATTCAGGGCGAAACACCATATATTTT.

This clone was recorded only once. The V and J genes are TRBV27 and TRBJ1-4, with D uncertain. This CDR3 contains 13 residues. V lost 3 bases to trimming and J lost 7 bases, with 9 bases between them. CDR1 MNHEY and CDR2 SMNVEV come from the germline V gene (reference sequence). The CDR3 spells CASSFGIGEKLFF. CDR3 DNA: TGTGCCAGCAGTTTTGGAATAGGTGAAAAACTGTTTTTT. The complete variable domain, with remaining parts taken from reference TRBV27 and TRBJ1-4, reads EAQVTQNPRYLITVTGKKLTVTCSQNMNHEYMSWYRQDPGLGLRQIYYSMNVEVTDKGDVPEGYKVSRKEKRNFPLILESPSPNQTSLYFCASSFGIGEKLFFGSGTQLSVL.

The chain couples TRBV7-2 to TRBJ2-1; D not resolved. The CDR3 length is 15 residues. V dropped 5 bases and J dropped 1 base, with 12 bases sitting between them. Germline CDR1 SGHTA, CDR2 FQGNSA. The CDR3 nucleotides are TGTGCCAGCAGCCTACAAGCTGGTTCCTACAATGAGCAGTTCTTC. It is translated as CASSLQAGSYNEQFF.

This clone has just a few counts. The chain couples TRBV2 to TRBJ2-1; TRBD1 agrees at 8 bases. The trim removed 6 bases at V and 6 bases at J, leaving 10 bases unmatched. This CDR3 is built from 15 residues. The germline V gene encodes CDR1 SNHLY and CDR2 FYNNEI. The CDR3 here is CASSVDRGKGNEQFF. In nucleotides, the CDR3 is TGTGCCAGCAGCGTCGACAGGGGAAAAGGCAATGAGCAGTTCTTC.

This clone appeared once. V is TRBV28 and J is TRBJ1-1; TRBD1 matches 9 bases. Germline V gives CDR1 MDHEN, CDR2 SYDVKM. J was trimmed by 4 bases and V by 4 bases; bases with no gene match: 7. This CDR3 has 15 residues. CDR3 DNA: TGTGCCAGCAGTTCCCTGACAGGGGGGGCCACTGAAGCTTTCTTT. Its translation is CASSSLTGGATEAFF.

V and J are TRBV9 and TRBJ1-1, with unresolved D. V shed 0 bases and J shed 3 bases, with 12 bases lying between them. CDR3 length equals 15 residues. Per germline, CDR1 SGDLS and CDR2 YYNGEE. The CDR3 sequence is CASSVVSGVDTEAFF. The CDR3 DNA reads TGTGCCAGCAGCGTAGTGTCCGGGGTGGACACTGAAGCTTTCTTT.

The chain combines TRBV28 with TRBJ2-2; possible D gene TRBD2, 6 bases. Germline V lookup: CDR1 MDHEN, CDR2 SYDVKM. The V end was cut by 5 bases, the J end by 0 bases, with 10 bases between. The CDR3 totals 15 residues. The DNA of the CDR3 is TGTGCCAGCAGTCTGGGACTCCCGAACACCGGGGAGCTGTTTTTT. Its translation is CASSLGLPNTGELFF.

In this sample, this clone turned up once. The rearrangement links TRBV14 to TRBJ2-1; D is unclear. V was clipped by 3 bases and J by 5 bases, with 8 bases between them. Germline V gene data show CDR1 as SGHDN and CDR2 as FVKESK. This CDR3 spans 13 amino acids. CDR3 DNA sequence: TGTGCCAGCAGCCAGCCACAACACAATGAGCAGTTCTTC. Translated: CASSQPQHNEQFF.

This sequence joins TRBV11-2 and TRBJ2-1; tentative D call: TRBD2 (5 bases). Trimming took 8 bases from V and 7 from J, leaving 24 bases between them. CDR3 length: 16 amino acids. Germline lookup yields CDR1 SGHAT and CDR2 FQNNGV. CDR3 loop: CASGALERISGNEQFF. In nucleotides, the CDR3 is TGTGCCAGCGGAGCCTTGGAGAGAATTTCGGGAAATGAGCAGTTCTTC.

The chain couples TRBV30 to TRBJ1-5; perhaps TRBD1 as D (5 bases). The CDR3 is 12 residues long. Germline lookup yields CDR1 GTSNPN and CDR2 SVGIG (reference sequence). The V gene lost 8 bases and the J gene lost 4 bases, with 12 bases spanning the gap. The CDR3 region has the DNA TGTGCCAGTAGTGGGGGGAATCAGCCCCAGCATTTT. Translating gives CASSGGNQPQHF.

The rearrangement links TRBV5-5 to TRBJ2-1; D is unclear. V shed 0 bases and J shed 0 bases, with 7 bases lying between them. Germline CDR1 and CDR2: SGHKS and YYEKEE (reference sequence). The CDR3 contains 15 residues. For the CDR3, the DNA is TGTGCCAGCAGCTTGGATGAAAGCTCCTACAATGAGCAGTTCTTC. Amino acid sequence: CASSLDESSYNEQFF.

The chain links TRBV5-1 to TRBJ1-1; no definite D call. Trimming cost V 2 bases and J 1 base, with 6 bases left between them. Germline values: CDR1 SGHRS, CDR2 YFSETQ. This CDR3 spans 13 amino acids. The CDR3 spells CASSFATNTEAFF. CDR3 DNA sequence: TGCGCCAGCAGCTTCGCCACGAACACTGAAGCTTTCTTT. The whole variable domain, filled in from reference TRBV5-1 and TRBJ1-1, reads KAGVTQTPRYLIKTRGQQVTLSCSPISGHRSVSWYQQTPGQGLQFLFEYFSETQRNKGNFPGRFSGRQFSNSRSEMNVSTLELGDSALYLCASSFATNTEAFFGQGTRLTVV.

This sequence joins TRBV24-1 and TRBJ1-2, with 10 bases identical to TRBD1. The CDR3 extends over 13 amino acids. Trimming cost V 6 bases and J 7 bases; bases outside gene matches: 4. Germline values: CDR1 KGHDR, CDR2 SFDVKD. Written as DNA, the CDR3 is TGTGCCACCAGTAGGGACAGGGGAAGTGGCTACACCTTC. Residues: CATSRDRGSGYTF.

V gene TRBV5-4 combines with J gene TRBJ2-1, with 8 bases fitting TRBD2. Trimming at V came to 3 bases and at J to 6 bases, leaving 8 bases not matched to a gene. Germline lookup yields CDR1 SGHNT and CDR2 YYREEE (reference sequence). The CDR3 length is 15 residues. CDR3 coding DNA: TGTGCCAGCAGCTCCGGGACTAGGAAGGTCAATGAGCAGTTCTTC. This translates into CASSSGTRKVNEQFF.

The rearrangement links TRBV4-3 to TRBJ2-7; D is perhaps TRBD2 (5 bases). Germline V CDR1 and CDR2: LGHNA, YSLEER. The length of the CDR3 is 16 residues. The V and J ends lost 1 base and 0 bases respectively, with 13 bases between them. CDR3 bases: TGCGCCAGCAGCCAAGGTCGAGGGCCCCGCTCCTACGAGCAGTACTTC. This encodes CASSQGRGPRSYEQYF.

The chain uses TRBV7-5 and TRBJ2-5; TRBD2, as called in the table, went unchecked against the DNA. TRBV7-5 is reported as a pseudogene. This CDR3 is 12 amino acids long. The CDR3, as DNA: TGTGCCAGAATAAGCTCCCAAGAGACCCAGTACTTC. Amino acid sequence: CARISSQETQYF.